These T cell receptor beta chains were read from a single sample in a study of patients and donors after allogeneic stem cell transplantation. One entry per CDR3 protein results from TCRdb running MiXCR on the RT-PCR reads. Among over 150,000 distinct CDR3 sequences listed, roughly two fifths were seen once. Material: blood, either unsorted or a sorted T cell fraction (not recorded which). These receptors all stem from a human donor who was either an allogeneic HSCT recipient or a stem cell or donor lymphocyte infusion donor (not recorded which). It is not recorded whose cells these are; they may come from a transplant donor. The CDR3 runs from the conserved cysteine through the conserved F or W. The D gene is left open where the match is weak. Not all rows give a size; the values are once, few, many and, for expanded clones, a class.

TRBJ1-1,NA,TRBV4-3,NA,TGCGCCAGCAGCCAATCAGCGGGGCCACGGATTAACACTGAAGCTTTCTTT,CASSQSAGPRINTEAFF
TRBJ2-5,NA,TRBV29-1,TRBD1,TGCAGCGTTGTTGGTCTGGGAGCCGACTTGACAGGGCCAGAGACCCAGTACTTC,CSVVGLGADLTGPETQYF
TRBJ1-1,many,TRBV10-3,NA,TGTGCCACCTCCTTGAACACTGAAGCTTTCTTT,CATSLNTEAFF
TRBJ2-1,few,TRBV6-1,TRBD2,TGTGCCAGCAGTGGGGGACTAGCGGGGGACAATGAGCAGTTCTTC,CASSGGLAGDNEQFF
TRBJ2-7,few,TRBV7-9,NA,TGTGCCAGCAGTCCCCGACAGGCCCTCTCCTACGAGCAGTACTTC,CASSPRQALSYEQYF
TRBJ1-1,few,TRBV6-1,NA,TGTGCCAGCAGCCCACAGGGTCCTGCTGAAGCTTTCTTT,CASSPQGPAEAFF
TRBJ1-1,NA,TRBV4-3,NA,TGCGCCAGCAGCCAAGATAGGGGTCCTGAAGCTTTCTTT,CASSQDRGPEAFF
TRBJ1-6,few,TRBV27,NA,TGTGCCAGCAGCAGGGCCCTACGGACAGTTCCCTCGTCACCCCTCCACTTT,CASSRALRTVPSSPLHF
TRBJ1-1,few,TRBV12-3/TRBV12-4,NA,TGTGCCAGCAGTTTGGGGGGGCCGGACACTGAAGCTTTCTTT,CASSLGGPDTEAFF
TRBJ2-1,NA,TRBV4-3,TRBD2,TGCGCCAGCAGCCAAGAGAGCGGGAGCTACAATGAGCAGTTCTTC,CASSQESGSYNEQFF
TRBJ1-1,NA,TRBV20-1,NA,TGCAGTGCTAGAGATGGGGGAGGGATTATAATCGGGGACACTGAAGCTTTCTTT,CSARDGGGIIIGDTEAFF
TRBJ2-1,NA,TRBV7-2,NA,TGTGCCAGCAGCTTATCCCACTACGAGCAGTTCTTC,CASSLSHYEQFF
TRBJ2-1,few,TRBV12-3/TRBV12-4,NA,TGTGCCAGCCAGAGCTCCTACAATGAGCAGTTCTTC,CASQSSYNEQFF
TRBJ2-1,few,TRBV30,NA,TGTGCCTTGAACTCCTACAATGAGCAGTTCTTC,CALNSYNEQFF
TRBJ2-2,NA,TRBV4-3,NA,TGCGCCAGCAGCCAAGATGCGGTATCGGCTAACACCGGGGAGCTGTTTTTT,CASSQDAVSANTGELFF
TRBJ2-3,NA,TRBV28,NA,TGTGCCAGCAGTTCTGGGGAGGATACGCAGTATTTT,CASSSGEDTQYF
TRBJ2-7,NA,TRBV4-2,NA,TGTGCCAGCAGCCAAGTAGGGGGGGAGATCTGGCAGTTCGGGTTCTACGAGCAGTACTTC,CASSQVGGEIWQFGFYEQYF
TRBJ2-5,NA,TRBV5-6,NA,TGTGCCAGCAGCTTGAACAAACAAGAGACCCAGTACTTC,CASSLNKQETQYF
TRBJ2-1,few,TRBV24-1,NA,TGTGCCACCAGTGACACACGACGTGATGAGCAGTTCTTC,CATSDTRRDEQFF
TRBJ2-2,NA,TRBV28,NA,TGTGCCAGCAGTTTTTTCACGACCGGGGAGCTGTTTTTT,CASSFFTTGELFF
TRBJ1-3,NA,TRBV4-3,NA,TGCGCCAGCAGCCAAGATCCCCGGCCTCAGTCTGGAAACACCATATATTTT,CASSQDPRPQSGNTIYF
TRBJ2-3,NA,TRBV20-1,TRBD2,TGCAGTGCTAGCCGGACTAGCGGGCACACAGATACGCAGTATTTT,CSASRTSGHTDTQYF
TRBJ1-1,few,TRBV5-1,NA,TGCGCCAGCAGCTTGAGGCAGGGGAAAAGAACTGAAGCTTTCTTT,CASSLRQGKRTEAFF